Sequencing of this T cell receptor beta chain was carried out in a study of blood T cell repertoires in COVID-19. Study context: In each case, the material was cDNA or gDNA derived from T cells, B-cell-depleted T cells, or PBMCs.

The germline CDR1 and CDR2 sequences are MNHEY and SVGEGT. The CDR3 length is 14 residues. Trimming removed 2 bases at V and 2 bases at J, with 10 bases between. Per the study methods: The authors estimated nucleated cell counts from reference gene primer amplification. Using immunoSEQ multiplex PCR, the repertoire was profiled, and TCRdb retains in-frame clones only, with some absent. The D gene and trimming were derived from the DNA, and the V and J assignments and clone size from that table. Of 150,000 to 200,000 clones listed, around 86% are singletons. Sequenced: peripheral blood. V usage is TRBV6-2 or TRBV6-3 and J usage is TRBJ2-7, with D tentatively TRBD2 (5 bases). This receptor was taken from a man between 65 and 85 years old with acute or convalescent COVID-19. The DNA for the CDR3 is TGTGCCAGCAGTTACGAAGGGAGCGCCTACGAGCAGTACTTC. Its translation: CASSYEGSAYEQYF.